These 10 T cell receptor beta chains share one sample of origin, sequenced in a study of regulatory T cells in long-lasting Graves disease. Through Arm-PCR of CDR3 regions and iRepertoire HTBI primers, TCR beta libraries were built. From the multiplex PCR reads, TCRdb called clonotypes with MiXCR, one entry per CDR3 protein. In the table there are 510,000 or so distinct CDR3 sequences, 12% of which are singletons. As to time point: newly diagnosed GD, antithyroid drugs for less than 3 months. Following extraction of RNA from PBMCs, that RNA was used to make the TCR library. The sample was also linked to a second study, of T cells in Graves' hyperthyroidism and ophthalmopathy.

The sample consisted of peripheral blood mononuclear cells (PBMCs), taken at new diagnosis, from a patient treated with antithyroid drugs. These receptors came from a woman aged 25-40 years with Graves disease.

CDR3 bases: TGTGCCAGCTCACCAGCACCGGTCCGAGCCCCTAGAGCCGAGCAGTACTTC. Translating it yields CASSPAPVRAPRAEQYF. The chain is built from TRBV18 and TRBJ2-7; no reliable D call. V lost 2 bases, J lost 6 bases, and 23 bases lay in between. CDR1 is KGHSH, CDR2 LQKENI, per germline. The CDR3 covers 17 residues.

This clonotype was found many times. The V call is TRBV28, the J call TRBJ2-3; D ambiguous. Germline loops: CDR1 MDHEN, CDR2 SYDVKM. V was cut by 1 base and J by 2 bases, with 13 bases left in between. CDR3 length: 16 residues. CDR3 DNA: TGTGCCAGCAGTTTATCCCGGATCTTAATCACAGATACGCAGTATTTT. Residues: CASSLSRILITDTQYF. Together with reference TRBV28 and TRBJ2-3, the CDR3 gives the full variable domain: DVKVTQSSRYLVKRTGEKVFLECVQDMDHENMFWYRQDPGLGLRLIYFSYDVKMKEKGDIPEGYSVSREKKERFSLILESASTNQTSMYLCASSLSRILITDTQYFGPGTRLTVL.

This clonotype was counted ten times or more. This chain joins TRBV15 and TRBJ1-5, with D possibly matching TRBD1 (6 bases). This CDR3 contains 15 residues. Germline CDR1 reads LNHNV; CDR2 reads YYDKDF (reference sequence). V lost 3 bases, J lost 2 bases, and 11 bases lay in between. In nucleotides, the CDR3 is TGTGCCACCAGCAGGGGGGCGAGGGGCAATCAGCCCCAGCATTTT. Translated: CATSRGARGNQPQHF.

The chain recombines TRBV19 with TRBJ1-5; D is ambiguous. This CDR3 has 14 amino acids. Germline V gene sequence: CDR1 LNHDA, CDR2 SQIVND (reference sequence). Trimming took off 6 bases at V and 3 bases at J, with 12 bases between the two ends. CDR3 sequence reads: CASRPLRNNQPQHF. The CDR3 DNA reads as TGTGCCAGTAGGCCGCTGCGGAACAATCAGCCCCAGCATTTT.

This clonotype was counted ten times or more. The chain joins TRBV19 to TRBJ2-1, with D unresolved. The CDR3 sequence is 16 residues long. CDR1 LNHDA and CDR2 SQIVND come from the germline V gene (reference sequence). Trimming took off 7 bases at V and 4 bases at J, with 20 bases between the two ends. CDR3 bases: TGTGCCAGTACTAGGAGAGTAGCAACGTCGTACAATGAGCAGTTCTTC. This translates into CASTRRVATSYNEQFF. The full variable domain, its missing parts supplied by reference TRBV19 and TRBJ2-1, is DGGITQSPKYLFRKEGQNVTLSCEQNLNHDAMYWYRQDPGQGLRLIYYSQIVNDFQKGDIAEGYSVSREKKESFPLTVTSAQKNPTAFYLCASTRRVATSYNEQFFGPGTRLTVL.

This clonotype has ten or more counts. This chain joins TRBV30 and TRBJ1-1; D call uncertain. The CDR3 length is 13 residues. Germline V gene data show CDR1 as GTSNPN and CDR2 as SVGIG (reference sequence). Between the trimmed V and J ends, which lost 3 bases and 5 bases, there was a span of 13 bases. CDR3 loop: CAWSGEGWTEAFF. The CDR3 DNA reads as TGTGCCTGGAGCGGCGAAGGGTGGACTGAAGCTTTCTTT.

This clonotype has a count of ten or more. The CDR3 protein is CASSWGQGFSYEQYF. The CDR3 DNA sequence: TGTGCCAGCAGTTGGGGACAGGGGTTCTCCTACGAGCAGTACTTC. This chain uses TRBV6-9 with TRBJ2-7, with TRBD1 matching over 10 bases. The trim removed 4 bases at V and 0 bases at J, leaving 3 bases unmatched. This CDR3 is 15 amino acids long. CDR1 MNHGY and CDR2 SVAAGI come from the germline V gene.

The rearrangement joins TRBV9 to TRBJ2-7, with D possibly TRBD1 on 7 matching bases. Looked up from germline, CDR1 is SGDLS and CDR2 is YYNGEE. CDR3 size: 14 residues. The V end lost 4 bases, the J end lost 2 bases, and 13 bases lay between the germline ends. The CDR3 spells CASSMRDSAYEQYF. The CDR3 DNA reads TGTGCCAGCAGCATGCGGGACAGTGCCTACGAGCAGTACTTC.

This clonotype was counted between two and nine times. One base away lies a much larger clone, so this may be a sequencing read error. As DNA, the CDR3 is TGTGCCAGCAGTTCGGGACAGCCCTACGAGCAGTACTTC. Protein product: CASSSGQPYEQYF. The genes are TRBV28 and TRBJ2-7; the match to TRBD1 covers 7 bases. The CDR3 extends over 13 amino acids. V lost 4 bases and J lost 2; bases outside the gene matches: 2. Germline values: CDR1 MDHEN, CDR2 SYDVKM.

The chain employs TRBV24-1 and TRBJ2-1; no definite D call. V gave up 4 bases and J gave up 5 bases, with 8 bases separating them. The CDR3 runs 13 residues. CDR1 and CDR2 (germline): KGHDR, SFDVKD. Here the CDR3 reads CATSDQFNNEQFF. The CDR3 nucleotides read TGTGCCACCAGTGACCAGTTTAACAATGAGCAGTTCTTC.